A selection of T cell receptor beta chains follows, all from one sample in a study of blood T cell repertoires in COVID-19. Sequencing used immunoSEQ multiplex PCR; TCRdb keeps in-frame clones, though not all of them. The data hold fewer than 250,000 clones, with 85% observed a single time. Sequencing was carried out using peripheral blood. The receptors here all came from a woman aged 55-70 years with active or convalescent COVID-19. Both conserved end residues are part of each CDR3. A D gene is named only where the DNA matches it firmly. The listing skips clone size in some rows; elsewhere it reads once, few, many or a size class.

CDR3: CASSVGGGDPYF; DNA: TGTGCCAGCAGCGTAGGAGGGGGGGACCCGTATTTT; size: -; J: TRBJ2-3; D: -; V: TRBV9
CDR3: CASSLVGSGRAGDTQYF; DNA: TGCGCCAGCAGCTTGGTCGGTAGCGGGAGGGCCGGAGATACGCAGTATTTT; size: -; J: TRBJ2-3; D: TRBD2; V: TRBV5-1
CDR3: CASTRRGAGQRADTQYF; DNA: TGTGCCAGCACTAGGCGGGGAGCGGGCCAAAGGGCAGATACGCAGTATTTT; size: -; J: TRBJ2-3; D: -; V: TRBV7-2
CDR3: CASSLSGHTVYGYTF; DNA: TGTGCCAGCAGTCTGTCAGGTCACACAGTCTATGGCTACACCTTC; size: -; J: TRBJ1-2; D: -; V: TRBV6-5
CDR3: CASSPQGDVDTQYF; DNA: TGCGCCAGCAGCCCACAGGGGGATGTAGATACGCAGTATTTT; size: once; J: TRBJ2-3; D: TRBD1; V: TRBV5-1
CDR3: CASSFKGGAYNEQFF; DNA: TGTGCCAGCAGCTTTAAAGGGGGGGCCTACAATGAGCAGTTCTTC; size: -; J: TRBJ2-1; D: -; V: TRBV7-2
CDR3: CASSRDRNTEAFF; DNA: TGTGCCAGCAGCCGGGACAGGAACACTGAAGCTTTCTTT; size: -; J: TRBJ1-1; D: TRBD1; V: TRBV7-8
CDR3: CASRLLGSYNEQFF; DNA: TGTGCCAGCAGACTCCTCGGCTCCTACAATGAGCAGTTCTTC; size: many; J: TRBJ2-1; D: -; V: TRBV28
CDR3: CAISLTTSGSSYNEQFF; DNA: TGTGCCATCAGTTTAACGACTAGCGGGAGCTCCTACAATGAGCAGTTCTTC; size: -; J: TRBJ2-1; D: TRBD2; V: TRBV10-3
CDR3: CASSHTLRRTEAFF; DNA: TGTGCCAGCAGCCACACGCTTCGGAGGACTGAAGCTTTCTTT; size: -; J: TRBJ1-1; D: -; V: TRBV3-1/TRBV3-2
CDR3: CSVGLAGGLGFF; DNA: TGCAGCGTGGGACTAGCGGGGGGGCTAGGGTTCTTC; size: once; J: TRBJ2-1; D: TRBD2; V: TRBV29-1
CDR3: CASSVEVAGGLEQFF; DNA: TGTGCCAGCAGCGTAGAGGTAGCGGGAGGGCTTGAGCAGTTCTTC; size: -; J: TRBJ2-1; D: TRBD2; V: TRBV9
CDR3: CASSQARGLSSGANVLTF; DNA: TGCGCCAGCAGCCAAGCTCGGGGTCTTAGCTCTGGGGCCAACGTCCTGACTTTC; size: -; J: TRBJ2-6; D: -; V: TRBV4-1
CDR3: CASSFGGRASYEQYF; DNA: TGTGCCAGCAGCTTTGGCGGGAGGGCGTCCTACGAGCAGTACTTC; size: -; J: TRBJ2-7; D: TRBD2; V: TRBV11-2
CDR3: CASSQEWDRGINQPQHF; DNA: TGCGCCAGCAGCCAAGAGTGGGACAGGGGGATTAATCAGCCCCAGCATTTT; size: -; J: TRBJ1-5; D: TRBD1; V: TRBV4-1
CDR3: CASSLGLGISYEQYF; DNA: TGTGCCAGCAGCTTGGGACTAGGGATCTCCTACGAGCAGTACTTC; size: -; J: TRBJ2-7; D: TRBD2; V: TRBV11-3
CDR3: CASSTGGSQGTQYF; DNA: TGTGCCAGCAGTACAGGGGGCTCACAGGGTACGCAGTATTTT; size: -; J: TRBJ2-3; D: TRBD1; V: TRBV6-4
CDR3: CASSLLAGAETQYF; DNA: TGTGCCAGCAGTTTACTAGCGGGGGCCGAGACCCAGTACTTC; size: -; J: TRBJ2-5; D: TRBD2; V: TRBV28
CDR3: CASSVPTSGRAKVDNEQFF; DNA: TGTGCCAGCAGTGTCCCTACTAGCGGGAGGGCAAAGGTTGACAATGAGCAGTTCTTC; size: -; J: TRBJ2-1; D: TRBD2; V: TRBV6-1
CDR3: CASSLLLNTGELFF; DNA: TGTGCCAGCAGCTTGCTTCTGAACACCGGGGAGCTGTTTTTT; size: -; J: TRBJ2-2; D: -; V: TRBV5-4
CDR3: CASSGEYSNQPQHF; DNA: TGTGCCAGCAGTGGAGAGTATAGCAATCAGCCCCAGCATTTT; size: once; J: TRBJ1-5; D: -; V: TRBV2
CDR3: CASSYPRGKLFF; DNA: TGTGCCAGCAGCTACCCACGAGGAAAACTGTTTTTT; size: -; J: TRBJ1-4; D: -; V: TRBV7-9
CDR3: CASRDSYGYTF; DNA: TGTGCCAGCAGGGACAGCTATGGCTACACCTTC; size: once; J: TRBJ1-2; D: -; V: TRBV28